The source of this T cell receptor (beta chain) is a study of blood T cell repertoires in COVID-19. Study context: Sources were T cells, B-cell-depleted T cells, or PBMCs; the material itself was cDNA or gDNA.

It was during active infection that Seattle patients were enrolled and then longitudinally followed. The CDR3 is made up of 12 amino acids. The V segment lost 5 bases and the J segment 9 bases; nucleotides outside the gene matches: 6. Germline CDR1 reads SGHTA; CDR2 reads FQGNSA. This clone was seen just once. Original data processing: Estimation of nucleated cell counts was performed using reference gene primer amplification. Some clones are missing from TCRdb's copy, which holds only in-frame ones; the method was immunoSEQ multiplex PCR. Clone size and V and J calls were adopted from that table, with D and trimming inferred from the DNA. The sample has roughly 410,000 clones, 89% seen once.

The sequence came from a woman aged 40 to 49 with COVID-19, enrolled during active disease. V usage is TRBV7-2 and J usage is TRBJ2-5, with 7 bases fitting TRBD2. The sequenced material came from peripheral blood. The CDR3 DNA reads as TGTGCCAGCAGCCCTCTCCGGGAGGCCCAGTACTTC. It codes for CASSPLREAQYF.